This TCR beta chain was profiled in a study of control samples from healthy donors and cancer patients. Germline assignment: CDR1 MGHRA and CDR2 YSYEKL. This CDR3 is built from 15 residues. With 4 bases clipped from V and 9 bases from J, the junction kept 8 bases outside the gene matches. The repertoire was sequenced with immunoSEQ multiplex PCR; TCRdb's copy has only in-frame clones and lacks some. The sample has 150,000 to 200,000 clones; more than 90% are singletons. The clonotype originates from a young man in good health. This chain uses TRBV4-1 with TRBJ1-6, with TRBD1 identical over 8 bases. Material: blood. CDR3 DNA: TGCGCCAGCAGCCGGCAGACAGGGGATACTTCACCCCTCCACTTT. Translating gives CASSRQTGDTSPLHF.